This T cell receptor beta chain was sequenced in a study of T cell repertoires in cytomegalovirus infection (dated by TCRdb to between 2018 and 2021). Background for the entire study: Donor HLA type was relevant to the analysis, as public TCR beta signatures indicated carriage of CMV infection together with the matching HLA type. The paper as a whole reports these results and caveats: The ex vivo response was dominated by HLA-C-restricted CMV-specific TCR beta clonotypes, and the single most frequent clonotype in two of eight donors was supplied by these HLA-C-restricted clonotypes. In both this cohort and an independent cohort of some 380 donors, the cumulative frequency of public TCR beta family members distinguished carriers of CMV infection plus the relevant HLA type.

The cysteine opens and the phenylalanine closes a CDR3 of 18 amino acids. The retained sequence is limited to the CDR3, 54 bases, with the frame set at the first base. As encoded in the germline V gene (reference sequence), CDR1 is LGHDT while CDR2 is YNNKEL. Here V drops 2 bases and J drops 3 bases, and the junction holds 10 bases not matched to any gene. This sample was sequenced with an Illumina HiSeq 1500. TCRdb ran its own pipeline on the public reads, namely fastp trimming at Q25 and MiXCR clone calling, and kept in-frame beta chains. All rows with the same CDR3 protein become a single entry with the most common DNA and genes. In this sample the table shows some 680,000 distinct CDR3 sequences, roughly 35% of which occur a single time. The ten largest clones capture around 2.8% of the sample. Worth noting for this clonotype: What antigen it recognizes has not been identified. Per-nucleotide qualities are absent, and no much larger clonotype sits a single base away.

The receptor chain draws on TRBV3-1 and TRBJ2-1; a stretch of 10 junction bases matches TRBD2. Sample: PBMCs. The TCR originated in a human donor in good health (CMV status not recorded). Some clones in this sample may be carry-over from other donors' samples. The CDR3 protein is CASSQRPPLAGDYNEQFF. Read as DNA, the sequence is TGTGCCAGCAGCCAACGGCCTCCTCTAGCGGGGGACTACAATGAGCAGTTCTTC.